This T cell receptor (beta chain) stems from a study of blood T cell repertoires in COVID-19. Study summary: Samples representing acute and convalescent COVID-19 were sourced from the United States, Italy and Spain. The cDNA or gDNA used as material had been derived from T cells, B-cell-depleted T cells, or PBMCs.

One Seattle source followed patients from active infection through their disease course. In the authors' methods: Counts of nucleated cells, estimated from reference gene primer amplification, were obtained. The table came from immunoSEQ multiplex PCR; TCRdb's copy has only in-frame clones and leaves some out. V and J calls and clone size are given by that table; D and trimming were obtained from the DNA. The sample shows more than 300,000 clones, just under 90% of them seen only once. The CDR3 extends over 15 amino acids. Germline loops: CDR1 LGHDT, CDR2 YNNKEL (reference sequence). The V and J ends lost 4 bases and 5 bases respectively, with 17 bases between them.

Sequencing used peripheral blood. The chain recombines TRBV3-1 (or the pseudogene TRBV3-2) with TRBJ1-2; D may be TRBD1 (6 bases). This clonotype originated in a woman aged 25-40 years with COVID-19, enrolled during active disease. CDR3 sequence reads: CASSPHADRAYGYTF. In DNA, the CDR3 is TGTGCCAGCAGCCCCCACGCGGACAGAGCGTATGGCTACACCTTC.